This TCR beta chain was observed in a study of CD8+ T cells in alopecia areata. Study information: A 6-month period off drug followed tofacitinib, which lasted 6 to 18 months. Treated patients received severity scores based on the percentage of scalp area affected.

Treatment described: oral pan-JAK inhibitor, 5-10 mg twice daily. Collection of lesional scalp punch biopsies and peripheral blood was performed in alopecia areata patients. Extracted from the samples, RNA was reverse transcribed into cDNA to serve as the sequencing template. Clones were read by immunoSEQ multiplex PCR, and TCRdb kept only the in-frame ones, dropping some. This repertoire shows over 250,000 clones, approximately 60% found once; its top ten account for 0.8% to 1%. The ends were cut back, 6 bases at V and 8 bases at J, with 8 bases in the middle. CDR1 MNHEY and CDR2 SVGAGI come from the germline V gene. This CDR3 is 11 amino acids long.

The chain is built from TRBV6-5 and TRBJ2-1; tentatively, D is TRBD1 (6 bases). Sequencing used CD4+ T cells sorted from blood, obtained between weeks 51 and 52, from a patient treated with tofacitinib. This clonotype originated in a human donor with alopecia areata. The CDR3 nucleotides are TGTGCCAGCAGGGGGGCCTATGAGCAGTTCTTC. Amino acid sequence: CASRGAYEQFF.